This T cell receptor (beta chain) came from a study of ipilimumab plus nivolumab after autologous stem cell transplantation. Study information: Median doses per patient: roughly 5 ipilimumab, 8 or 9 nivolumab.

Study-level findings and limits: The authors say TCR, Treg and microbiome findings warrant further study.

V shed 3 bases, J shed 12 bases, and the junction held 8 bases outside the gene matches. The CDR3 totals 15 residues. The germline gives CDR1 LNHDA, CDR2 SQIVND (reference sequence). As regards this clone: No antigen is known for it.

Clones were sequenced by immunoSEQ multiplex PCR, and TCRdb holds only the in-frame ones, with some missing. The sample contains roughly 40,000 clones, 80% to 95% of which appear only once. Checkpoint therapy with ipilimumab 1 mg/kg began 14 to 28 days after transplant. Patients received nivolumab 3 mg/kg at weeks 1, 4, 7, 10, then fortnightly to week 26. The specimen comprised PBMCs, sampled in a trial of ipilimumab plus nivolumab as post-transplant consolidation. The chain employs TRBV19 and TRBJ2-1; 13 bases line up with TRBD2. The receptor's source is a male donor with multiple myeloma. The CDR3 region is CASSIRTSGGHRQFF. CDR3 sequence (DNA): TGTGCCAGTAGTATCCGGACTAGCGGGGGCCACCGGCAGTTCTTC.